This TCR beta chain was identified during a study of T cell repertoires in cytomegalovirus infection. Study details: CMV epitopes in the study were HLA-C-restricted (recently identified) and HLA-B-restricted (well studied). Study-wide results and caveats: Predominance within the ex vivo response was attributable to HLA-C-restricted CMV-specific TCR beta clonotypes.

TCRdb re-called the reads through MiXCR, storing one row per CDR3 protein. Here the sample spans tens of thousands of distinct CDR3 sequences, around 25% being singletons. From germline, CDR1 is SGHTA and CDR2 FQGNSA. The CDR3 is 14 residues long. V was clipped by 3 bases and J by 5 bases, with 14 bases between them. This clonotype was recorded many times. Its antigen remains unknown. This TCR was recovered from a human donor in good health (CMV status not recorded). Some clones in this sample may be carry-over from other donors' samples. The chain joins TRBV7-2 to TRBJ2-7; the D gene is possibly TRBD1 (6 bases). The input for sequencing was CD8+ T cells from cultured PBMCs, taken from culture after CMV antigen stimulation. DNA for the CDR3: TGTGCCAGCAGCTTCGGTAACAGGGTCAACGAGCAGTACTTC. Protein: CASSFGNRVNEQYF.